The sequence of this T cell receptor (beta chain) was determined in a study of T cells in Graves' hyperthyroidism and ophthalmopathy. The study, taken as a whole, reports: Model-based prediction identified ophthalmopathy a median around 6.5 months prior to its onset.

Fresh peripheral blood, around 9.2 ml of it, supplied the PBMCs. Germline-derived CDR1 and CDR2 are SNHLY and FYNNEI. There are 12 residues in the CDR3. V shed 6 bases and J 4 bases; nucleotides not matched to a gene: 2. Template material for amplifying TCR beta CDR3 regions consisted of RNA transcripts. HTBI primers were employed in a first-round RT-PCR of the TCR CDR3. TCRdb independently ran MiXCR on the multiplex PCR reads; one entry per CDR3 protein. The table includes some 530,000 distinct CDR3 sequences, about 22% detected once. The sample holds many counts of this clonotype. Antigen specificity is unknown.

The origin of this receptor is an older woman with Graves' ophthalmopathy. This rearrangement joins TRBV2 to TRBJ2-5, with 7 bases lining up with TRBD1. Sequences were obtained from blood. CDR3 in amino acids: CASRGQPETQYF. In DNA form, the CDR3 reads TGTGCCAGCAGGGGACAGCCAGAGACCCAGTACTTC.